Reported below is one T cell receptor beta chain. Its antigen is still unknown. The source of the sample is a study of cytomegalovirus exposure and HLA in healthy donors. Findings and limits, study-wide: Evidence from a later analysis indicated that most CMV-associated TCR beta chains looked HLA-restricted. TRBV6-2, TRBV6-3 and some other V segments were excluded as indistinguishable.

The CDR3 has 13 amino acids. Germline lookup yields CDR1 MNHEY and CDR2 SVGAGI. The V and J ends lost 5 bases and 6 bases respectively, with 13 bases between them. Both 60 Vbeta primers and 13 Jbeta primers went into the PCR. TCRdb's copy holds only in-frame clones and misses some; the assay was immunoSEQ multiplex PCR. The sample contains around 220,000 clones, 60% to 80% of which appear only once. Sequences were obtained from PBMCs. The V gene is TRBV6-5, the J gene TRBJ1-1; maybe TRBD1 (6 bases). The TCR was taken from a man younger than 35 in good health and CMV-seronegative. CDR3: CASSTDRSAEAFF. The CDR3 DNA follows: TGTGCCAGCAGTACTGACAGGAGTGCTGAAGCTTTCTTT.